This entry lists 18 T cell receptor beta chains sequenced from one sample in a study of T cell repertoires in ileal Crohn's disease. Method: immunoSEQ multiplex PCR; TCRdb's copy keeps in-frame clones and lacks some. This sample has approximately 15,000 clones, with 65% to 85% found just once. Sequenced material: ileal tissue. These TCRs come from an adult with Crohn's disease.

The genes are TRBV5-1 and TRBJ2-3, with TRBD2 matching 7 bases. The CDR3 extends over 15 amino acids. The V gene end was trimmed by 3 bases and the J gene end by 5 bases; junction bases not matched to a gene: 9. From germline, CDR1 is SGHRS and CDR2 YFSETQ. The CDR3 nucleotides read TGCGCCAGCAGCTCGAGCGGGAATCGAGGAGATACGCAGTATTTT. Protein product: CASSSSGNRGDTQYF.

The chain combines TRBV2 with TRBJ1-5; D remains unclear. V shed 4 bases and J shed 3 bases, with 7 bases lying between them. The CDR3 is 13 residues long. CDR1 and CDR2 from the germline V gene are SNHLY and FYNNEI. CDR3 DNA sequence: TGTGCCAGCAGTGTGTCAGTCAATCAGCCCCAGCATTTT. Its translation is CASSVSVNQPQHF.

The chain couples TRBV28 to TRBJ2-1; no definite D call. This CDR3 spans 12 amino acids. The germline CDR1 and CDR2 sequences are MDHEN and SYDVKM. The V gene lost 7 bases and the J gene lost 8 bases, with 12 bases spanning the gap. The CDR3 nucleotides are TGTGCCAGCAAGCTCAGGAACGATGAGCAGTTCTTC. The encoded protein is CASKLRNDEQFF.

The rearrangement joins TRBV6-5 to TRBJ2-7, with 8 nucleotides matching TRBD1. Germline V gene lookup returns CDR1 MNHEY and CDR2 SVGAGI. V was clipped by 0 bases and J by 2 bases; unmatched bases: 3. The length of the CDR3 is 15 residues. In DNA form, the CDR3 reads TGTGCCAGCAGTTACTCCGAGGACAGGGCCTACGAGCAGTACTTC. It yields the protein CASSYSEDRAYEQYF.

CDR3 loop: CASGENSNQPQHF. As DNA, the CDR3 is TGTGCCAGCGGAGAAAATAGCAATCAGCCCCAGCATTTT. V and J are TRBV6-1 and TRBJ1-5; no clear D. V was pared by 8 bases and J by 0 bases, with 8 bases between. Germline V gene sequence: CDR1 MNHNS, CDR2 SASEGT. The CDR3 is made up of 13 amino acids.

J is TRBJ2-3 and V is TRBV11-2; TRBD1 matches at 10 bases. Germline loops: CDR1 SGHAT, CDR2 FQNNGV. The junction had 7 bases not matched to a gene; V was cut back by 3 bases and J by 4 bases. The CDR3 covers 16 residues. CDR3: CASSFPGQGKSDTQYF. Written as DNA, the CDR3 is TGTGCCAGCAGCTTCCCGGGACAGGGGAAGTCAGATACGCAGTATTTT.

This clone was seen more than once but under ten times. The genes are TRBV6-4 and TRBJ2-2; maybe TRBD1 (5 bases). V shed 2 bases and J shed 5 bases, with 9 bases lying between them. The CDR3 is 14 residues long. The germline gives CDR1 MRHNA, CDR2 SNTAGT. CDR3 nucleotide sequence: TGTGCCAGCAGTGACAGGGGTGAAACCGGGGAGCTGTTTTTT. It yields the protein CASSDRGETGELFF.

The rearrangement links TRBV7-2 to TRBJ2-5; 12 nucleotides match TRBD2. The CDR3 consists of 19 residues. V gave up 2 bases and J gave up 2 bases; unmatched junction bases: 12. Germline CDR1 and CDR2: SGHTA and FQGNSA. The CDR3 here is CASSLRLAGGLAYQETQYF. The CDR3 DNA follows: TGTGCCAGCAGCTTACGGCTAGCGGGGGGGCTGGCTTATCAAGAGACCCAGTACTTC.

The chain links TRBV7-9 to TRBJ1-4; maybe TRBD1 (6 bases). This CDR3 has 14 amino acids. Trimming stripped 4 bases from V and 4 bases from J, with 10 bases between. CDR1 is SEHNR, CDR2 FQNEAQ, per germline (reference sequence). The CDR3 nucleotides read TGTGCCAGCAGCTACCGACAGGATAATGAAAAACTGTTTTTT. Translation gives CASSYRQDNEKLFF.

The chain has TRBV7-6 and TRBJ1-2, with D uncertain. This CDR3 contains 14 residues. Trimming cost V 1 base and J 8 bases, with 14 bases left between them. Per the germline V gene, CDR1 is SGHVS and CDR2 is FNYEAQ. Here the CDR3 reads CASSLGPGGLGYTF. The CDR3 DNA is TGTGCCAGCAGCTTAGGACCCGGCGGGTTAGGCTACACCTTC.

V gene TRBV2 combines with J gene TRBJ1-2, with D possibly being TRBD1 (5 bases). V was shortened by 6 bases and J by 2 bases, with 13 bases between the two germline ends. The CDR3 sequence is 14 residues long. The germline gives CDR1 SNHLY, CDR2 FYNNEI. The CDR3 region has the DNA TGTGCCAGCAGCCTGACCACAGGAAACTATGGCTACACCTTC. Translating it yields CASSLTTGNYGYTF.

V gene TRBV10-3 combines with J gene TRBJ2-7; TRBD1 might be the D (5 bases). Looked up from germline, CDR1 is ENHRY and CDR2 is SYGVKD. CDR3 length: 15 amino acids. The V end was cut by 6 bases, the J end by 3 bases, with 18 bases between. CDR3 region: CAISPTDKLLYEQYF. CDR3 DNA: TGTGCCATCAGCCCGACAGACAAGCTCCTCTACGAGCAGTACTTC.

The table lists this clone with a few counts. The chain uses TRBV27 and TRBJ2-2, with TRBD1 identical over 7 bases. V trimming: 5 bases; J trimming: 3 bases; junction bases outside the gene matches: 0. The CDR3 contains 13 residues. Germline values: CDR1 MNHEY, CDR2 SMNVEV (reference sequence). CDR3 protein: CASSTGDTGELFF. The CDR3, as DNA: TGTGCCAGCAGTACAGGGGACACCGGGGAGCTGTTTTTT.

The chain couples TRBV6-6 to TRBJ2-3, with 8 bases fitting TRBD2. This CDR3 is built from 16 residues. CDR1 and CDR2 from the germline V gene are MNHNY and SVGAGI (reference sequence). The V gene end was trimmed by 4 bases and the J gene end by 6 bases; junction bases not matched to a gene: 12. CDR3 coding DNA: TGTGCCAGCAGTTCGGTGGGACTAGTCGCTTCGGATACGCAGTATTTT. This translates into CASSSVGLVASDTQYF.

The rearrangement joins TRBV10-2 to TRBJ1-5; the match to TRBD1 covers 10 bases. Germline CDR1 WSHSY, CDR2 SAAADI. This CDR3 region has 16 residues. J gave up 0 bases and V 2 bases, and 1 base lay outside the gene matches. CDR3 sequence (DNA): TGCGCCAGCAGTGAGGACAGGGGGCATAGCAATCAGCCCCAGCATTTT. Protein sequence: CASSEDRGHSNQPQHF.

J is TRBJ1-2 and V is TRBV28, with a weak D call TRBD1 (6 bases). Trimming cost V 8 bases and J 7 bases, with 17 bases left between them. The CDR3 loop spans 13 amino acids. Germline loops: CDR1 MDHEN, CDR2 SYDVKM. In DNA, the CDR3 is TGTGCCAGCGTTACCGGGGGGGCTTCTGGCTACACCTTC. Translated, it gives CASVTGGASGYTF.

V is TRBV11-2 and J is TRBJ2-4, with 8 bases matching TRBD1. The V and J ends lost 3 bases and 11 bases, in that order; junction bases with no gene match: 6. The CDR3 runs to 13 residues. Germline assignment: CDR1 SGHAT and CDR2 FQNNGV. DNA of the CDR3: TGTGCCAGCAGCTTTGACCCGGGACAGGTTCAGTACTTC. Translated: CASSFDPGQVQYF.

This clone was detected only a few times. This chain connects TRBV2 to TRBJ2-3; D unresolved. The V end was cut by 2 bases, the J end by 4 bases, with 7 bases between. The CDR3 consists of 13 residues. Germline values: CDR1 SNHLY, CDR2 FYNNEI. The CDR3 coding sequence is TGTGCCAGCAGTGAACTAGACGCAGATACGCAGTATTTT. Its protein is CASSELDADTQYF.